This T cell receptor beta chain was sequenced during a study of liver allograft versus peripheral blood T cells. Overall study: The authors compared T cell receptor repertoires in transplanted livers with recipients' peripheral blood repertoires. Study-level results: According to reports, the T cell receptor repertoires inside liver allografts differed from those in peripheral blood.

The germline V gene encodes CDR1 MDHEN and CDR2 SYDVKM. V was shortened by 2 bases and J by 2 bases, with 7 bases between the two germline ends. This CDR3 has 13 amino acids. MiXCR, applied by TCRdb to the reads, yields one record per CDR3 protein. The table has 2,400 or so distinct CDR3 sequences, over 15% seen once. With respect to this clonotype: What it binds is unknown.

The source of this sequence is a human patient who had a liver transplant. The graft donor may account for some of the T cells. The J gene is TRBJ2-7, the V gene TRBV28; D is ambiguous. This CDR3 is CASSLGSAYEQYF. The CDR3 bases are TGTGCCAGCAGTTTAGGCTCGGCCTACGAGCAGTACTTC.